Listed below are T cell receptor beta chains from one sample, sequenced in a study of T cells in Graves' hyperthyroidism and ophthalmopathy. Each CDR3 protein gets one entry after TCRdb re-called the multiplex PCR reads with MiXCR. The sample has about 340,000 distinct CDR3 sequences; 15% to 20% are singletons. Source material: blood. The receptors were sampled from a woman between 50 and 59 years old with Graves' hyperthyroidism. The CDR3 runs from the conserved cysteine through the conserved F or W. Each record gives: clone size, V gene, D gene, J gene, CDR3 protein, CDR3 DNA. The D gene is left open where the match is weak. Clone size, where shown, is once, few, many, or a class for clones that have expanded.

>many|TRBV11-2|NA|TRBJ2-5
CASNTAGTRRETQYF
TGTGCCAGCAACACAGCAGGGACACGCCGAGAGACCCAGTACTTC
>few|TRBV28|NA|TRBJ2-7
CANFTGRASHEQYF
TGTGCCAACTTTACAGGGCGGGCTTCCCACGAGCAGTACTTC
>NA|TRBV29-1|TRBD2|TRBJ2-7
CSVDEASGSYEQYF
TGCAGCGTTGATGAGGCTAGCGGGAGCTACGAGCAGTACTTC
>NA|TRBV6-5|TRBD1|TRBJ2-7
CASSYSRTGRTYEQYF
TGTGCCAGCAGTTACTCGAGGACAGGGAGAACCTACGAGCAGTACTTC
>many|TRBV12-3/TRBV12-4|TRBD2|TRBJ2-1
CASSSLAGVLNEQFF
TGTGCCAGCAGTTCCCTAGCGGGGGTCTTAAATGAGCAGTTCTTC
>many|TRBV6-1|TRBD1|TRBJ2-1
CASSVDREYNEQFF
TGTGCCAGCAGTGTGGACAGGGAATACAATGAGCAGTTCTTC
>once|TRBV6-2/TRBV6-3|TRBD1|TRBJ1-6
CASIPQGGGQWNSPLHF
TGTGCCAGCATCCCCCAGGGGGGCGGACAGTGGAATTCACCCCTCCACTTT
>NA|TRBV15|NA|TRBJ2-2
CATSNKLQGGTGELFF
TGTGCCACCAGCAACAAACTACAGGGTGGCACCGGGGAGCTGTTTTTT
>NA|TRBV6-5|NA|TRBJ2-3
CASSYFTAADTQYF
TGTGCCAGCAGTTACTTTACCGCCGCAGATACGCAGTATTTT
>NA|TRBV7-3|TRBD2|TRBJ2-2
CASSSGTRDTGELFF
TGTGCCAGCAGCTCCGGGACTAGAGACACCGGGGAGCTGTTTTTT
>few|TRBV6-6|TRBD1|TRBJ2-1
CASSYSRTTGDYNEQFF
TGTGCCAGCAGTTACTCGAGGACGACAGGGGACTACAATGAGCAGTTCTTC
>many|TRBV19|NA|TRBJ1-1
CASSIGTTTEAFF
TGTGCCAGTAGTATCGGCACAACGACTGAAGCTTTCTTT
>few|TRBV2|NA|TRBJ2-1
CASIPSLSYNEQFF
TGTGCCAGCATCCCTTCCCTATCCTACAATGAGCAGTTCTTC
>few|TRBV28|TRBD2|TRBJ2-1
CASTPTSGSFDEQFF
TGTGCCAGCACCCCGACTAGCGGGAGTTTTGATGAGCAGTTCTTC
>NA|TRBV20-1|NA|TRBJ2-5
CSAKQETQYF
TGCAGTGCCAAACAAGAGACCCAGTACTTC
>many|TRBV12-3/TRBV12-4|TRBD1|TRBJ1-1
CASTLGQLNTEAFF
TGTGCCAGCACCTTGGGACAGCTGAACACTGAAGCTTTCTTT
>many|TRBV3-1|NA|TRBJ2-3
CASSQGTAVGDTQYF
TGTGCCAGCAGCCAGGGGACCGCTGTCGGAGATACGCAGTATTTT
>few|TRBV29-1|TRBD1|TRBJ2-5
CSVTGGYETQYF
TGCAGCGTTACAGGGGGCTATGAGACCCAGTACTTC
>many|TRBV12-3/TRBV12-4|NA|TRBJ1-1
CASSLKTEAFF
TGTGCCAGCAGTTTAAAAACTGAAGCTTTCTTT
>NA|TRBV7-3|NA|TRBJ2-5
CASSLFEGETQYF
TGTGCCAGCAGCTTATTTGAAGGGGAGACCCAGTACTTC
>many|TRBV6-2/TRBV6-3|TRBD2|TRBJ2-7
CASSYGRVEQYF
TGTGCCAGCAGTTACGGGAGGGTCGAGCAGTACTTC
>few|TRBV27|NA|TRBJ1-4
CASSLSAGKFEKLFF
TGTGCCAGCAGTTTATCTGCAGGGAAATTCGAAAAACTGTTTTTT
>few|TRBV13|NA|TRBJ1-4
CASSLGPVTATNEKLFF
TGTGCCAGCAGCTTAGGTCCTGTCACTGCAACTAATGAAAAACTGTTTTTT
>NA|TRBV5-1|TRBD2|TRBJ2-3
CASSLETSGRSTDTQYF
TGCGCCAGCAGCTTGGAGACTAGCGGACGTAGCACAGATACGCAGTATTTT
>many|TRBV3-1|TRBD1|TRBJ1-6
CASSQDRGSSPLHF
TGTGCCAGCAGCCAAGACAGGGGGTCCTCACCCCTCCACTTT
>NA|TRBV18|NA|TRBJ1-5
CASSPQGSNQPQHF
TGTGCCAGCTCACCTCAGGGTTCCAATCAGCCCCAGCATTTT
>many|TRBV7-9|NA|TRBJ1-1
CASRPWEYLAFF
TGTGCCAGCAGACCCTGGGAATACCTAGCTTTCTTT
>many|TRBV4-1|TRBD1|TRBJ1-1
CASSQDEDRGTEAFF
TGCGCCAGCAGCCAAGATGAGGACAGGGGCACTGAAGCTTTCTTT
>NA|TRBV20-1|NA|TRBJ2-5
CSARPRGTSKETQYF
TGCAGTGCTAGACCCAGAGGGACGTCCAAAGAGACCCAGTACTTC
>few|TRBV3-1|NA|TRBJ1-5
CASSQAGFNQPQHF
TGTGCCAGCAGCCAAGCAGGGTTCAATCAGCCCCAGCATTTT
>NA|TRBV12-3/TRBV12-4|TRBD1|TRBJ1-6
CASSPQPGTDNSPLHF
TGTGCCAGCAGTCCCCAACCGGGGACAGATAATTCACCCCTCCACTTT
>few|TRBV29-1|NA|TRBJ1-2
CSVEDSKDGYTF
TGCAGCGTTGAAGACAGCAAGGATGGCTACACCTTC
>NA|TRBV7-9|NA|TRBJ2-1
CASSPLWASTYNEQFF
TGTGCCAGCAGCCCCCTCTGGGCCTCTACCTACAATGAGCAGTTCTTC
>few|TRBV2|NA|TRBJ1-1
CASSESGARAEAFF
TGTGCCAGCAGTGAGTCGGGGGCGCGGGCTGAAGCTTTCTTT
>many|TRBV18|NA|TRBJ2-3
CASSPSDTQYF
TGTGCCAGCTCACCTTCAGATACGCAGTATTTT
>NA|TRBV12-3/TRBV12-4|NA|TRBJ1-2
CASSPIDSRYGYTF
TGTGCCAGCAGTCCCATCGACAGTCGCTATGGCTACACCTTC
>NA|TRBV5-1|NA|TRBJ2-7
CASSSAHVAYEQYF
TGCGCCAGCAGCTCTGCTCACGTAGCCTACGAGCAGTACTTC
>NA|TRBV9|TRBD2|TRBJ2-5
CASSGGRQTSGVPQETQYF
TGTGCCAGCAGCGGTGGACGGCAGACTAGCGGGGTGCCACAAGAGACCCAGTACTTC
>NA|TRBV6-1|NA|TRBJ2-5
CASRVSIPRQETQYF
TGTGCCAGCCGTGTGTCTATACCCCGGCAAGAGACCCAGTACTTC
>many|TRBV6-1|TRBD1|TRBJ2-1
CASSKQGAGEQFF
TGTGCCAGCAGTAAGCAGGGGGCAGGTGAGCAGTTCTTC
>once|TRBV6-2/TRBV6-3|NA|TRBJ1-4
CASSYFEEEGEKLFF
TGTGCCAGCAGTTATTTCGAGGAGGAGGGTGAAAAACTGTTTTTT
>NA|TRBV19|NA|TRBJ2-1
CASSGAGSYNEQFF
TGTGCCAGTAGTGGGGCGGGATCCTACAATGAGCAGTTCTTC
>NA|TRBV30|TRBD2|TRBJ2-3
CAWSGLAGGGDTQYF
TGTGCCTGGAGTGGACTAGCGGGAGGGGGAGATACGCAGTATTTT
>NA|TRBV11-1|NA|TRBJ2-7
CASSLESYNNEQYF
TGTGCCAGCAGCTTAGAGTCTTACAACAATGAGCAGTACTTC
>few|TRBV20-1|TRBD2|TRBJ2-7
CSAREDPSGAEQYF
TGCAGTGCTAGAGAGGACCCCAGCGGGGCCGAGCAGTACTTC
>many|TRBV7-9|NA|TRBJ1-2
CASSLGGTDGYTF
TGTGCCAGCAGCTTAGGGGGTACGGATGGCTACACCTTC
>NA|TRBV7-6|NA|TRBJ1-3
CASSLERTGNTIYF
TGTGCCAGCAGCTTAGAGAGAACTGGAAACACCATATATTTT
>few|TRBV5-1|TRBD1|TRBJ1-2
CASSYRDSLHGYTF
TGCGCCAGCAGCTACCGGGACAGCCTCCATGGCTACACCTTC
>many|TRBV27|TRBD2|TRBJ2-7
CASRKGTSGSYEQYF
TGTGCCAGCAGAAAGGGGACTAGCGGTTCCTACGAGCAGTACTTC
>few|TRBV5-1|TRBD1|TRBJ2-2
CASMPGTGVSGELFF
TGCGCCAGCATGCCCGGGACAGGGGTCTCCGGGGAGCTGTTTTTT
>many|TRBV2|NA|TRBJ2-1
CASRGLQFF
TGTGCCAGCAGGGGTTTGCAGTTCTTC
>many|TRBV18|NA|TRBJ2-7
CASSPGPRYEQYF
TGTGCCAGCTCACCCGGTCCCCGCTACGAGCAGTACTTC
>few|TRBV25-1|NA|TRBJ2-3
CASSEWGGGVITDTQYF
TGTGCCAGCAGTGAATGGGGCGGGGGCGTAATCACAGATACGCAGTATTTT
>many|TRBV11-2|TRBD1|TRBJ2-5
CASSYGQGAEETQYF
TGTGCCAGCAGTTACGGACAGGGGGCTGAAGAGACCCAGTACTTC
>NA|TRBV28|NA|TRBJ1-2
CASSPSGILDGYTF
TGTGCCAGCAGCCCCTCAGGGATCTTGGATGGCTACACCTTC
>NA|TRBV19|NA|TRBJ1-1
CASSSPGENTEAFF
TGTGCCAGTAGTTCTCCGGGAGAAAACACTGAAGCTTTCTTT
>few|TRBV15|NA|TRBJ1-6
CATSREAQEYNSPLHF
TGTGCCACCAGCAGAGAAGCCCAAGAGTATAATTCACCCCTCCACTTT
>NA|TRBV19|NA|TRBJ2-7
CASSAGSGSYEQYF
TGTGCCAGTAGTGCAGGGTCAGGATCCTACGAGCAGTACTTC
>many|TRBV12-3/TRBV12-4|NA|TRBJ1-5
CASVGVSNQPQHF
TGTGCCAGCGTGGGGGTTAGCAATCAGCCCCAGCATTTT
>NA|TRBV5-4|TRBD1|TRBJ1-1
CASSPSDRGGDTEAFF
TGTGCCAGCAGCCCGAGCGACAGGGGAGGTGACACTGAAGCTTTCTTT